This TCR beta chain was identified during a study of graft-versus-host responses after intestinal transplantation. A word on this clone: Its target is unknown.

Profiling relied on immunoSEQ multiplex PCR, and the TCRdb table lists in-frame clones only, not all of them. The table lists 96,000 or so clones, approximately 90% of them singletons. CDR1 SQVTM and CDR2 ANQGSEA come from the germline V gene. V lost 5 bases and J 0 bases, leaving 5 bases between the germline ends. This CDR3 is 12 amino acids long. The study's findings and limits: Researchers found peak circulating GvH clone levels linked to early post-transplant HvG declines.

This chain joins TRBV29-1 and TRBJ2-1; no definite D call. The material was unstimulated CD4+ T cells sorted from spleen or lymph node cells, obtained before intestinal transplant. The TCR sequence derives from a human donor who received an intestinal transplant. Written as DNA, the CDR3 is TGCAGCGTTTATAGCTCCTACAATGAGCAGTTCTTC. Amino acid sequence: CSVYSSYNEQFF.